Presented here are 25 T cell receptor beta chains from one specimen sequenced in a study of blood T cell repertoires in COVID-19. Method: immunoSEQ multiplex PCR; TCRdb's copy keeps in-frame clones and lacks some. This table has about 190,000 clones, about 85% appearing once. The sample was PBMCs or T cells enriched from blood (not recorded which). These receptors were obtained from a woman between 35 and 50 years old in a cohort exposed to, infected with or recovered from COVID-19 (not recorded which).

The chain is built from TRBV5-6 and TRBJ2-5; possibly TRBD1 for D (5 bases). From germline, CDR1 is SGHDT and CDR2 YYEEEE. The CDR3 covers 14 residues. Between the trimmed V and J ends, which lost 2 bases and 1 base, there was a span of 9 bases. CDR3 in DNA: TGTGCCAGCAGCTTCACAGGAGCCCAAGAGACCCAGTACTTC. Protein sequence: CASSFTGAQETQYF.

V gene TRBV28 combines with J gene TRBJ1-5, with unresolved D. Trimming cost V 3 bases and J 7 bases, with 19 bases left between them. CDR1 and CDR2 (germline): MDHEN, SYDVKM. The CDR3 runs to 16 residues. The CDR3, as DNA: TGTGCCAGCAGTTTCCCCACGCAGTGGGTGCGGCAGCCCCAGCATTTT. It yields the protein CASSFPTQWVRQPQHF.

The chain combines TRBV28 with TRBJ1-5; D is ambiguous. The CDR3 totals 16 residues. Between the trimmed V and J ends, which lost 3 bases and 0 bases, there was a span of 12 bases. Looked up from germline, CDR1 is MDHEN and CDR2 is SYDVKM. DNA for the CDR3: TGTGCCAGCAGTTTGACCAGGCGCTATAGCAATCAGCCCCAGCATTTT. This sequence encodes CASSLTRRYSNQPQHF.

CDR3 region: CASSIVASGRNNEQFF. Here the CDR3 DNA reads TGTGCCAGTAGTATAGTGGCTAGCGGGAGAAACAATGAGCAGTTCTTC. The V gene is TRBV19, the J gene TRBJ2-1; 10 bases align to TRBD2. CDR3 size: 16 residues. Germline V CDR1 and CDR2: LNHDA, SQIVND (reference sequence). V trimming: 1 base; J trimming: 5 bases; junction bases outside the gene matches: 5.

V is TRBV9 and J is TRBJ2-1; D is possibly TRBD1 (6 bases). There are 16 residues in the CDR3. Per the germline V gene, CDR1 is SGDLS and CDR2 is YYNGEE. Trimming cost V 4 bases and J 2 bases, with 16 bases left between them. CDR3 coding DNA: TGTGCCAGCAGCACACGGACAGACCTTACCTACAATGAGCAGTTCTTC. This gives the protein CASSTRTDLTYNEQFF. Using reference TRBV9 and TRBJ2-1 for the parts outside the CDR3, the full variable domain is DSGVTQTPKHLITATGQRVTLRCSPRSGDLSVYWYQQSLDQGLQFLIQYYNGEERAKGNILERFSAQQFPDLHSELNLSSLELGDSALYFCASSTRTDLTYNEQFFGPGTRLTVL.

In its sample, this clone was seen once. The rearrangement joins TRBV6-2 or TRBV6-3 to TRBJ2-1, with TRBD2 matching 10 bases. CDR1 and CDR2 from the germline V gene are MNHEY and SVGEGT. The CDR3 contains 15 residues. The V gene end was trimmed by 5 bases and the J gene end by 6 bases; junction bases not matched to a gene: 7. The CDR3 loop reads CASSRGLAARNEQFF. The CDR3 DNA is TGTGCCAGCAGTCGAGGACTAGCGGCTCGCAATGAGCAGTTCTTC.

V usage is TRBV7-6 and J usage is TRBJ2-5; TRBD2 aligns across 12 bases. J gave up 7 bases and V 1 base, and 10 bases lay outside the gene matches. The CDR3 extends over 17 amino acids. Looked up from germline, CDR1 is SGHVS and CDR2 is FNYEAQ. The CDR3 DNA reads TGTGCCAGCAGCTTAGTTCCTAGCGGGGGGGCGAAAGGGACCCAGTACTTC. Translation: CASSLVPSGGAKGTQYF.

V and J are TRBV9 and TRBJ2-2; TRBD2 matches 13 bases. J lost 7 bases, V lost 4 bases, and 7 bases had no gene match. Germline values: CDR1 SGDLS, CDR2 YYNGEE. The CDR3 contains 16 residues. CDR3 sequence: CASSPRTSGRDGELFF. As DNA, the CDR3 is TGTGCCAGCAGCCCCCGGACTAGCGGGAGAGACGGGGAGCTGTTTTTT.

The gene calls are TRBV2 and TRBJ1-2, with 9 nucleotides matching TRBD1. Per the germline V gene, CDR1 is SNHLY and CDR2 is FYNNEI. The CDR3 runs 15 residues. V shed 4 bases, J shed 8 bases, and the junction held 11 bases outside the gene matches. The CDR3 region has the DNA TGTGCCAGCAGTGGGGGACAGGGAGGGAAAGACGGCTACACCTTC. As protein: CASSGGQGGKDGYTF.

This chain uses TRBV20-1 with TRBJ1-2; weak D call: TRBD1 (5 bases). Trimming pared 3 bases from V and 5 bases from J, leaving 13 bases between. Germline loops: CDR1 DFQATT, CDR2 SNEGSKA (reference sequence). The CDR3 covers 13 residues. The DNA for the CDR3 is TGCAGTGCTAGTGGTGCGGGGGTTTATGGCTACACCTTC. Translated: CSASGAGVYGYTF.

The J gene is TRBJ1-2, the V gene TRBV5-4; 9 bases fit TRBD1. Per the germline V gene, CDR1 is SGHNT and CDR2 is YYREEE (reference sequence). CDR3 size: 15 residues. V shed 4 bases, J shed 1 base, and the junction held 5 bases outside the gene matches. The CDR3 DNA is TGTGCCAGCAGCCGCGGGACAGGGTTTAACTATGGCTACACCTTC. The encoded protein is CASSRGTGFNYGYTF. The full variable domain, in which reference TRBV5-4 and TRBJ1-2 provide the parts outside the CDR3, is ETGVTQSPTHLIKTRGQQVTLRCSSQSGHNTVSWYQQALGQGPQFIFQYYREEENGRGNFPPRFSGLQFPNYSSELNVNALELDDSALYLCASSRGTGFNYGYTFGSGTRLTVV.

This chain connects TRBV29-1 to TRBJ2-7, with 8 bases fitting TRBD2. The CDR3 has 14 amino acids. After removal of 5 bases from V and 6 bases from J, the junction contained 12 bases not matched to a gene. Germline loops: CDR1 SQVTM, CDR2 ANQGSEA. CDR3 in amino acids: CSVYSWGLVLEQYF. The CDR3 DNA is TGCAGCGTTTATAGTTGGGGACTAGTTCTCGAGCAGTACTTC.

The chain joins TRBV5-1 to TRBJ1-1, with TRBD1 as a possible D gene (5 bases). The CDR3 totals 15 residues. Germline CDR1 SGHRS, CDR2 YFSETQ. Deletions cut 0 bases from V and 0 bases from J, with 9 bases between. The CDR3 nucleotides read TGCGCCAGCAGCTTGGGGGGCGGAATGAACACTGAAGCTTTCTTT. As protein: CASSLGGGMNTEAFF.

This clone was seen a single time. V usage is TRBV13 and J usage is TRBJ1-1, with D uncertain. V was shortened by 5 bases and J by 2 bases, with 9 bases between the two germline ends. The CDR3 has 13 amino acids. Germline CDR1 and CDR2: PRHDT and FYEKMQ (reference sequence). The CDR3 region has the DNA TGTGCCAGCAGCGCGGCGCGCAACACTGAAGCTTTCTTT. Its translation is CASSAARNTEAFF.

The J gene is TRBJ2-5, the V gene TRBV11-2, with 8 bases fitting TRBD1. Germline V gene sequence: CDR1 SGHAT, CDR2 FQNNGV. With 4 bases clipped from V and 5 bases from J, the junction kept 6 bases outside the gene matches. The CDR3 consists of 14 residues. Here the CDR3 DNA reads TGTGCCAGCAGCTCGGACAGGGAGGTTGAGACCCAGTACTTC. Translation: CASSSDREVETQYF.

V is TRBV19 and J is TRBJ2-5; D uncertain. This CDR3 region has 15 residues. The germline gives CDR1 LNHDA, CDR2 SQIVND (reference sequence). With 1 base removed from V and 1 base from J, the gap between germline ends came to 10 bases. The CDR3 here is CASSIAGSSQETQYF. Written as DNA, the CDR3 is TGTGCCAGTAGTATAGCGGGTTCCTCCCAAGAGACCCAGTACTTC.

V usage is TRBV10-1 and J usage is TRBJ2-1, with 9 bases lining up with TRBD2. This CDR3 is 15 amino acids long. The J segment lost 7 bases and the V segment lost 3 bases, leaving 7 bases of the junction unmatched. Germline-derived CDR1 and CDR2 are WNHNN and SYGVQD (reference sequence). The DNA of the CDR3 is TGCGCCAGCAGTGAACGCGGGAGGGCCTGGAATGAGCAGTTCTTC. This sequence encodes CASSERGRAWNEQFF.

V gene TRBV5-8 combines with J gene TRBJ1-1; tentatively, D is TRBD1 (5 bases). Germline values: CDR1 SGHTS, CDR2 YDEGEE. The CDR3 covers 14 residues. V was cut by 0 bases and J by 4 bases, with 10 bases left in between. The CDR3 protein is CASSLGWGGTEAFF. The DNA for the CDR3 is TGTGCCAGCAGCTTGGGCTGGGGCGGCACTGAAGCTTTCTTT.

This chain joins TRBV7-2 and TRBJ2-2; 10 bases are shared with TRBD2. CDR1 SGHTA and CDR2 FQGNSA come from the germline V gene. V dropped 1 base and J dropped 5; count of bases not matched to a gene: 4. The CDR3 is made up of 16 amino acids. CDR3 coding DNA: TGTGCCAGCAGCTTAGGTCTAGCGGGAGTAACCGGGGAGCTGTTTTTT. It is translated as CASSLGLAGVTGELFF. Full variable domain (missing parts from reference TRBV7-2 and TRBJ2-2): GAGVSQSPSNKVTEKGKDVELRCDPISGHTALYWYRQSLGQGLEFLIYFQGNSAPDKSGLPSDRFSAERTGGSVSTLTIQRTQQEDSAVYLCASSLGLAGVTGELFFGEGSRLTVL.

V is TRBV4-1 and J is TRBJ1-2; D is uncertain. Trimming cost V 0 bases and J 5 bases, with 19 bases left between them. This CDR3 region has 17 residues. CDR1 and CDR2 (germline): MGHRA, YSYEKL. CDR3 in amino acids: CASSQDLPTLGLYGYTF. The CDR3, as DNA: TGCGCCAGCAGCCAAGATTTACCAACGCTTGGCCTTTATGGCTACACCTTC.

This clone was counted once. This rearrangement joins TRBV5-1 to TRBJ1-3; D remains unclear. CDR1 SGHRS and CDR2 YFSETQ come from the germline V gene. V was clipped by 0 bases and J by 0 bases, with 7 bases between them. The CDR3 is 15 residues long. The DNA for the CDR3 is TGCGCCAGCAGCTTGGAGCCGAGCTCTGGAAACACCATATATTTT. It yields the protein CASSLEPSSGNTIYF.

V usage is TRBV27 and J usage is TRBJ2-3, with no clear D. The CDR3 sequence is 13 residues long. CDR1 MNHEY and CDR2 SMNVEV come from the germline V gene (reference sequence). V was clipped by 9 bases and J by 0 bases, with 10 bases between them. CDR3 coding DNA: TGTGCCAGTCGATCCACTAGCACAGATACGCAGTATTTT. This encodes CASRSTSTDTQYF.

The chain is built from TRBV7-6 and TRBJ1-2, with a possible D match to TRBD1 (5 bases). Germline V gene sequence: CDR1 SGHVS, CDR2 FNYEAQ. CDR3 length: 18 amino acids. V was shortened by 5 bases and J by 4 bases, with 26 bases between the two germline ends. Here the CDR3 DNA reads TGTGCCAGCAGCGCCCTGACAGCCGAAGCGGGCCCTAGCTATGGCTACACCTTC. It codes for CASSALTAEAGPSYGYTF.

The CDR3 region has the DNA TGTGCCAGCAGCGTGAGACTAGCGGGGGAAGAGACCCAGTACTTC. This sequence encodes CASSVRLAGEETQYF. The chain recombines TRBV5-8 with TRBJ2-5; 12 bases are shared with TRBD2. The V gene end was trimmed by 4 bases and the J gene end by 3 bases; junction bases not matched to a gene: 4. The CDR3 is 15 residues long. Germline V gene data show CDR1 as SGHTS and CDR2 as YDEGEE.

This rearrangement joins TRBV5-6 to TRBJ1-1, with D possibly being TRBD1 (6 bases). V dropped 7 bases and J dropped 8 bases, with 18 bases sitting between them. CDR3 length equals 13 residues. Germline V CDR1 and CDR2: SGHDT, YYEEEE. In DNA form, the CDR3 reads TGTGCCAGCCATAACTGGGGGGGCGCAGAAGCTTTCTTT. Translating gives CASHNWGGAEAFF.